This T cell receptor (beta chain) was found in a study of CD8 T cells in ankylosing spondylitis. Study-level points and caveats: Disease-associated clones were reportedly significantly overrepresented in matched ankylosing spondylitis synovial fluid.

TCR beta libraries were made by quantitative 5'-RACE with molecular barcodes. TCRdb re-analysed the 5' RACE reads in MiXCR, keeping a single row per CDR3 protein. The repertoire holds roughly 230,000 distinct CDR3 sequences, 18% seen once, with over 25% in the top ten. CDR3 length equals 13 residues. In germline, CDR1 is SQVTM, CDR2 ANQGSEA. This clonotype was observed a few times. Its specificity is not known. The source of this sequence is a male donor with ankylosing spondylitis or in good health (not recorded which). Sequenced input: blood, either unsorted or a sorted T cell fraction (not recorded which). The chain employs TRBV29-1 and TRBJ2-1; the D gene is possibly TRBD2 (5 bases). CDR3 in DNA: TGCAGTTTGGAACGGACTCCATACAATGAGCAGTTCTTC. Amino acid sequence: CSLERTPYNEQFF.